This T cell receptor beta chain was recovered during a study of T-cell reconstitution after alpha-beta-depleted transplantation in children. This clonotype has just a few counts. A library of TCRbeta sequences, prepared with unique molecular identifiers, was generated. Each CDR3 protein is one row after TCRdb ran MiXCR on the PCR reads. The repertoire has a few hundred thousand distinct CDR3 sequences, roughly 10% of them found once; the top ten carry approximately 5%. With 3 bases clipped from V and 0 bases from J, the junction kept 8 bases outside the gene matches. CDR1 is KGHSH, CDR2 LQKENI, per germline. This CDR3 is 17 amino acids long.

Sequencing used PBMCs from the stem cell graft donor, obtained from the stem cell graft. The chain recombines TRBV18 with TRBJ2-3, with 8 bases fitting TRBD1. This TCR was sampled from a human donor who donated a stem cell graft to a child with acute myeloid leukemia. The CDR3 coding sequence is TGTGCCAGCTCACCGACCACGACAGGGGCTAGCACAGATACGCAGTATTTT. Translation: CASSPTTTGASTDTQYF.